A selection of T cell receptor beta chains follows, all from one sample in a study of cytomegalovirus exposure and HLA in healthy donors. The method was immunoSEQ multiplex PCR; TCRdb's version includes in-frame clones alone and lacks a portion of them. Among around 140,000 clones listed, about 74% were seen once. The sample comprised PBMCs. The receptor set was obtained from a male donor in good health and CMV-seronegative. CDR3s leave out the opening cysteine and the closing phenylalanine or tryptophan. Each record gives: V gene, CDR3 length, J gene, CDR3 protein.

v_call: TRBV4-3
cdr3_length: 14
j_call: TRBJ2-1
cdr3_aa: ASSQDWTSGYNEQF

v_call: TRBV27
cdr3_length: 9
j_call: TRBJ2-7
cdr3_aa: ASTSGFEQY

v_call: TRBV5-8
cdr3_length: 10
j_call: TRBJ2-7
cdr3_aa: ASSRTGNEQY

v_call: TRBV5-1
cdr3_length: 14
j_call: TRBJ2-7
cdr3_aa: ASSLFTGGAYDEQY

v_call: TRBV30
cdr3_length: 12
j_call: TRBJ1-2
cdr3_aa: AWIRDIHNYGYT

v_call: TRBV7-2
cdr3_length: 11
j_call: TRBJ2-3
cdr3_aa: ASRGGVTDTQY

v_call: TRBV18
cdr3_length: 11
j_call: TRBJ2-7
cdr3_aa: ASSSTGINEQY

v_call: TRBV19
cdr3_length: 9
j_call: TRBJ2-7
cdr3_aa: AFREGDEQY

v_call: TRBV4-3
cdr3_length: 14
j_call: NA
cdr3_aa: ASSQDPYRGTYEQY

v_call: TRBV9
cdr3_length: 13
j_call: TRBJ2-3
cdr3_aa: ASSVGGSDGDTQY

v_call: TRBV28
cdr3_length: 16
j_call: TRBJ1-5
cdr3_aa: ASSVLGASFGSNQPQH

v_call: TRBV7-2
cdr3_length: 14
j_call: TRBJ1-1
cdr3_aa: ASSFFPPGKNTEAF

v_call: TRBV5-1
cdr3_length: 12
j_call: TRBJ2-7
cdr3_aa: ASSPRTSGGEQY

v_call: TRBV28
cdr3_length: 12
j_call: TRBJ1-4
cdr3_aa: ASSLPGQDEKLF

v_call: TRBV18
cdr3_length: 12
j_call: TRBJ2-5
cdr3_aa: ASSPIATTETQY

v_call: TRBV5-1
cdr3_length: 14
j_call: TRBJ1-2
cdr3_aa: ASSLIPPGQNYGYT

v_call: TRBV4-2
cdr3_length: 16
j_call: TRBJ2-5
cdr3_aa: ASSQDRPTGTGGETQY

v_call: TRBV7-6
cdr3_length: 16
j_call: TRBJ2-3
cdr3_aa: ASSLEGGAHLSTDTQY

v_call: TRBV11-2
cdr3_length: 13
j_call: TRBJ2-7
cdr3_aa: ASSLRGVEVYEQY

v_call: TRBV10-3
cdr3_length: 14
j_call: TRBJ2-7
cdr3_aa: AISESVVAETYEQY

v_call: TRBV7-2
cdr3_length: 11
j_call: TRBJ2-4
cdr3_aa: ASSFRQGSIQY

v_call: TRBV28
cdr3_length: 14
j_call: TRBJ2-7
cdr3_aa: ASSFVIRGRLYEQY

v_call: TRBV6-5
cdr3_length: 12
j_call: TRBJ1-1
cdr3_aa: ASSRGQGNTEAF

v_call: TRBV5-4
cdr3_length: 14
j_call: TRBJ2-7
cdr3_aa: ASSSLPSGGVLEQY

v_call: TRBV27
cdr3_length: 10
j_call: TRBJ2-3
cdr3_aa: ASARGTDTQY

v_call: TRBV28
cdr3_length: 10
j_call: TRBJ2-2
cdr3_aa: ASSRGTGELF

v_call: TRBV6-6
cdr3_length: 12
j_call: TRBJ1-1
cdr3_aa: ASSRDSLNTEAF

v_call: TRBV29-1
cdr3_length: 9
j_call: TRBJ2-7
cdr3_aa: SAGGSYEQY

v_call: TRBV4-1
cdr3_length: 11
j_call: TRBJ2-7
cdr3_aa: ASSKGFSYEQY

v_call: TRBV30
cdr3_length: 15
j_call: TRBJ1-2
cdr3_aa: AWSPVFEGSSRWGYT

v_call: TRBV15
cdr3_length: 15
j_call: TRBJ1-4
cdr3_aa: ATSRVGQVATNEKLF

v_call: TRBV19
cdr3_length: 11
j_call: TRBJ1-2
cdr3_aa: ASSLGTGDGYT

v_call: TRBV6-1
cdr3_length: 11
j_call: TRBJ1-3
cdr3_aa: ASTTSSGNTIY

v_call: TRBV4-3
cdr3_length: 14
j_call: TRBJ2-7
cdr3_aa: ASSQDRATEGGEQY

v_call: TRBV18
cdr3_length: 13
j_call: TRBJ2-7
cdr3_aa: ASSPRGTAFYEQY

v_call: TRBV14
cdr3_length: 13
j_call: TRBJ1-3
cdr3_aa: ASSQRTGVVGTIY

v_call: TRBV9
cdr3_length: 13
j_call: TRBJ2-7
cdr3_aa: ASSPISGSSYEQY